These 31 T cell receptor beta chains were all obtained from the same sample, sequenced in a study of blood T cell repertoires in COVID-19 (dated by TCRdb to about 2020). The library was made by the immunoSEQ multiplex PCR assay. Imported from immuneACCESS, the table was reduced by TCRdb to in-frame sequences with V and J called. These copies leave out some clones; in studies compared against another copy, an unresolved V gene accounts for under half, and the cause of the remainder is not known. Here the sample has tens of thousands of clones; 80% occur a single time. The ten largest make up 15% to 20% of the sample. The sample consisted of peripheral blood. These receptors all come from a woman of 80 years or more with acute or convalescent COVID-19.

The chain carries TRBV5-6 and TRBJ1-4; 7 nucleotides agree with TRBD1. Germline-derived CDR1 and CDR2 are SGHDT and YYEEEE. The CDR3 sequence is 14 residues long. V shed 4 bases, J shed 0 bases, and the junction held 0 bases outside the gene matches. The CDR3 region is CASSDRATNEKLFF. CDR3 DNA sequence: TGTGCCAGCAGCGACAGGGCAACTAATGAAAAACTGTTTTTT.

The chain recombines TRBV5-1 with TRBJ1-2; 8 bases line up with TRBD1. The trim removed 2 bases at V and 0 bases at J, leaving 9 bases unmatched. This CDR3 has 17 residues. CDR1 and CDR2 (germline): SGHRS, YFSETQ. This chain's CDR3 is CASSLGRGLGANYGYTF. CDR3 bases: TGCGCCAGCAGCTTAGGCAGGGGGCTTGGAGCTAACTATGGCTACACCTTC.

This chain joins TRBV5-4 and TRBJ2-3, with 15 bases aligning to TRBD2. V trimming: 2 bases; J trimming: 7 bases; junction bases outside the gene matches: 2. Germline CDR1 and CDR2: SGHNT and YYREEE (reference sequence). The CDR3 is made up of 15 amino acids. CDR3 loop: CASSFGTSGGYTQYF. The CDR3 coding sequence is TGTGCCAGCAGCTTCGGGACTAGCGGGGGGTATACGCAGTATTTT. The whole variable domain, remainder taken from reference TRBV5-4 and TRBJ2-3, is ETGVTQSPTHLIKTRGQQVTLRCSSQSGHNTVSWYQQALGQGPQFIFQYYREEENGRGNFPPRFSGLQFPNYSSELNVNALELDDSALYLCASSFGTSGGYTQYFGPGTRLTVL.

In its sample, this clone was seen a few times. The rearrangement joins TRBV18 to TRBJ1-4; D possibly corresponds to TRBD1 (5 bases). V dropped 1 base and J dropped 4 bases, with 10 bases sitting between them. Germline CDR1 reads KGHSH; CDR2 reads LQKENI. The CDR3 has 15 amino acids. For the CDR3, the DNA is TGTGCCAGCTCACCACGACAGATGAATAATGAAAAACTGTTTTTT. Residues: CASSPRQMNNEKLFF.

The chain uses TRBV3-1 (or the pseudogene TRBV3-2) and TRBJ1-6; 10 positions match TRBD1. V lost 1 base and J lost 10; bases outside the gene matches: 4. This CDR3 is 15 amino acids long. The germline CDR1 and CDR2 sequences are LGHDT and YNNKEL (reference sequence). In DNA form, the CDR3 reads TGTGCCAGCAGCCAAGCCGGGACAGGGGTATCACCCCTCCACTTT. Its protein product is CASSQAGTGVSPLHF.

The rearrangement uses TRBV7-9 and TRBJ2-7; no clear D. This CDR3 comprises 13 residues. Germline V gene data show CDR1 as SEHNR and CDR2 as FQNEAQ (reference sequence). V lost 2 bases and J 0 bases, leaving 5 bases between the germline ends. The CDR3 nucleotides are TGTGCCAGCAGCTTACATAGCTCCTACGAGCAGTACTTC. Residues: CASSLHSSYEQYF.

The V and J genes are TRBV5-8 and TRBJ2-2, with D perhaps TRBD2 (5 bases). Germline V CDR1 and CDR2: SGHTS, YDEGEE. V gave up 0 bases and J gave up 0 bases, with 9 bases separating them. This CDR3 is built from 16 residues. The CDR3 sequence is CASSLGASTNTGELFF. CDR3 DNA sequence: TGTGCCAGCAGCTTGGGGGCTAGCACGAACACCGGGGAGCTGTTTTTT.

The V call is TRBV5-5, the J call TRBJ2-5; a possible D gene is TRBD2 (6 bases). Germline lookup yields CDR1 SGHKS and CDR2 YYEKEE (reference sequence). The CDR3 has 15 amino acids. V was pared by 4 bases and J by 3 bases, with 16 bases between. CDR3: CASSGPRGTKETQYF. The CDR3 DNA follows: TGTGCCAGCAGCGGCCCTCGGGGGACGAAAGAGACCCAGTACTTC.

V usage is TRBV3-1 (or the pseudogene TRBV3-2) and J usage is TRBJ2-7; 9 bases agree with TRBD2. Germline assignment: CDR1 LGHDT and CDR2 YNNKEL (reference sequence). V lost 4 bases, J lost 5 bases, and 6 bases stayed unmatched. The CDR3 is made up of 14 amino acids. CDR3 sequence reads: CASSPGLARDEQYF. The CDR3 DNA reads TGTGCCAGCAGCCCGGGACTAGCAAGGGACGAGCAGTACTTC.

This clone was detected only once. Written as DNA, the CDR3 is TGTGCCAGCGAGAGCACAGATACGCAGTATTTT. The encoded protein is CASESTDTQYF. The V call is TRBV2, the J call TRBJ2-3; D unclear. The CDR3 extends over 11 amino acids. Germline loops: CDR1 SNHLY, CDR2 FYNNEI. V was trimmed by 8 bases and J by 0 bases, leaving 3 bases between them.

The J gene is TRBJ2-7, the V gene TRBV5-1; TRBD2 is a possible D gene (5 bases). CDR1 is SGHRS and CDR2 is YFSETQ in the germline V gene. The CDR3 runs 12 residues. V was trimmed by 2 bases and J by 5 bases, leaving 8 bases between them. The CDR3 DNA reads TGCGCCAGCAGCTTCGGGGTAGACGAGCAGTACTTC. It encodes CASSFGVDEQYF.

This clone was counted once. The J gene is TRBJ1-5, the V gene TRBV2, with TRBD1 as a possible D gene (5 bases). V was shortened by 3 bases and J by 6 bases, with 18 bases between the two germline ends. From germline, CDR1 is SNHLY and CDR2 FYNNEI. The CDR3 contains 16 residues. The CDR3 nucleotides are TGTGCCAGCAGTGATTGGATTCAGGGCACAGGTCAGCCCCAGCATTTT. Its protein is CASSDWIQGTGQPQHF.

J is TRBJ2-6 and V is TRBV19; D uncertain. CDR3 length: 15 amino acids. Deletions cut 5 bases from V and 0 bases from J, with 8 bases between. The V gene's germline CDR1 is LNHDA and CDR2 SQIVND (reference sequence). CDR3 sequence (DNA): TGTGCCAGTAGTCTCAAGAGCTCTGGGGCCAACGTCCTGACTTTC. Translation gives CASSLKSSGANVLTF.

This clone was recorded a few times. This rearrangement joins TRBV6-6 to TRBJ2-7; a weak D match, TRBD2 (6 bases). Germline CDR1 MNHNY, CDR2 SVGAGI (reference sequence). Trimming pared 7 bases from V and 1 base from J, leaving 17 bases between. The CDR3 sequence is 15 residues long. DNA of the CDR3: TGTGCCAGCACCCAACACGGGACTTATTCCTACGAGCAGTACTTC. The encoded protein is CASTQHGTYSYEQYF.

The J gene is TRBJ1-6, the V gene TRBV6-5; no definite D call. V was clipped by 8 bases and J by 6 bases, with 17 bases between them. CDR1 and CDR2 (germline): MNHEY, SVGAGI. This CDR3 has 15 amino acids. For the CDR3, the DNA is TGTGCCAGCCGACTGGCGGGGATGACTAATTCACCCCTCCACTTT. Protein: CASRLAGMTNSPLHF.

The V gene is TRBV6-5, the J gene TRBJ1-4, with 7 bases that match TRBD1. Trimming took 4 bases from V and 2 from J; bases not matched to a gene: 4. Germline assignment: CDR1 MNHEY and CDR2 SVGAGI. This CDR3 is built from 15 residues. The CDR3 loop is CASSLAGGTNEKLFF. The CDR3 region has the DNA TGTGCCAGCAGTTTAGCAGGGGGGACTAATGAAAAACTGTTTTTT.

The V call is TRBV9, the J call TRBJ1-5; tentative D call: TRBD1 (6 bases). Trimming stripped 0 bases from V and 0 bases from J, with 10 bases between. The CDR3 extends over 16 amino acids. Germline V gene lookup returns CDR1 SGDLS and CDR2 YYNGEE. CDR3 residues: CASSVGQGSSNQPQHF. The CDR3 nucleotides are TGTGCCAGCAGCGTAGGGCAGGGGAGTAGCAATCAGCCCCAGCATTTT.

The CDR3 region is CASSSGQSTGNTIYF. CDR3 bases: TGCGCCAGCAGCTCAGGACAGTCTACTGGAAACACCATATATTTT. The chain couples TRBV5-1 to TRBJ1-3; possible D gene TRBD1, 6 bases. Deletions cut 3 bases from V and 2 bases from J, with 12 bases between. CDR1 SGHRS and CDR2 YFSETQ come from the germline V gene. The CDR3 loop spans 15 amino acids.

The chain couples TRBV5-4 to TRBJ2-2; 9 nucleotides line up with TRBD2. The ends lost 4 bases at V and 6 bases at J; junction bases unmatched: 13. The CDR3 consists of 17 residues. The germline V gene encodes CDR1 SGHNT and CDR2 YYREEE (reference sequence). The CDR3 spells CASSPLPAGGTPGELFF. CDR3 nucleotides: TGTGCCAGCAGCCCCCTTCCCGCGGGAGGGACCCCCGGGGAGCTGTTTTTT.

In its sample, this clone was seen a few times. The CDR3 nucleotides are TGTGCCACCACCCCCCGGGACAGGGGCACCGGGGAGCTGTTTTTT. As protein: CATTPRDRGTGELFF. V gene TRBV24-1 combines with J gene TRBJ2-2, with TRBD1 matching over 10 bases. The length of the CDR3 is 15 residues. The V gene's germline CDR1 is KGHDR and CDR2 SFDVKD. Losses at the gene ends were 8 bases for V and 4 bases for J; bases not matched to a gene: 6.

The V call is TRBV6-5, the J call TRBJ2-7; TRBD2 matches 10 bases. V shed 2 bases and J 7 bases; nucleotides not matched to a gene: 11. This CDR3 spans 16 amino acids. Germline V gives CDR1 MNHEY, CDR2 SVGAGI. The CDR3 is CASSYEAGGPSWEQYF. The CDR3 coding sequence is TGTGCCAGCAGTTACGAAGCGGGAGGGCCCTCTTGGGAGCAGTACTTC.

The chain carries TRBV5-1 and TRBJ2-3, with D possibly matching TRBD2 (5 bases). V lost 1 base and J lost 8, with 17 bases in between. This CDR3 is 15 amino acids long. Germline V gene sequence: CDR1 SGHRS, CDR2 YFSETQ. The CDR3 bases are TGCGCCAGCAGCTTGCAATACGGCCGGGAAGGTACGCAGTATTTT. It translates to CASSLQYGREGTQYF.

The chain has TRBV18 and TRBJ2-2; a weak D match, TRBD2 (5 bases). Deletions cut 5 bases from V and 3 bases from J, with 7 bases between. Looked up from germline, CDR1 is KGHSH and CDR2 is LQKENI. The CDR3 covers 13 residues. CDR3 DNA: TGTGCCAGCTCAGGGCGGGACACCGGGGAGCTGTTTTTT. It specifies CASSGRDTGELFF. Variable domain in full (rest from reference TRBV18 and TRBJ2-2): NAGVMQNPRHLVRRRGQEARLRCSPMKGHSHVYWYRQLPEEGLKFMVYLQKENIIDESGMPKERFSAEFPKEGPSILRIQQVVRGDSAAYFCASSGRDTGELFFGEGSRLTVL.

This rearrangement joins TRBV7-9 to TRBJ2-5, with no clear D. V lost 2 bases and J lost 5, with 9 bases in between. The germline V gene has CDR1 SEHNR and CDR2 FQNEAQ (reference sequence). This CDR3 contains 13 residues. The CDR3 is CASSLIALETQYF. The CDR3, as DNA: TGTGCCAGCAGCTTAATAGCATTGGAGACCCAGTACTTC.

The rearrangement uses TRBV4-1 and TRBJ1-5; 8 bases line up with TRBD1. This CDR3 comprises 17 residues. Per the germline V gene, CDR1 is MGHRA and CDR2 is YSYEKL. V was clipped by 4 bases and J by 4 bases; unmatched bases: 12. CDR3 in amino acids: CASSPSTRQGLNQPQHF. CDR3 nucleotides: TGCGCCAGCAGCCCTTCCACCCGACAGGGGTTGAATCAGCCCCAGCATTTT.

The chain joins TRBV6-5 to TRBJ2-3, with a tentative D call TRBD1 (5 bases). The CDR3 has 14 amino acids. The V gene's germline CDR1 is MNHEY and CDR2 SVGAGI. Trimming cost V 10 bases and J 3 bases, with 17 bases left between them. Here the CDR3 reads CATSLGAVTDTQYF. CDR3 DNA: TGTGCCACCTCCCTTGGGGCAGTTACAGATACGCAGTATTTT.

This clone appeared a few times. The rearrangement joins TRBV5-1 to TRBJ1-6; D is perhaps TRBD1 (5 bases). The V and J ends lost 0 bases and 7 bases respectively, with 14 bases between them. The germline V gene has CDR1 SGHRS and CDR2 YFSETQ. The CDR3 contains 16 residues. For the CDR3, the DNA is TGCGCCAGCAGCTTGGAAGCGACAGCTATAAATTCACCCCTCCACTTT. This gives the protein CASSLEATAINSPLHF.

This chain links TRBV2 with TRBJ2-1, with TRBD1 matching over 8 bases. The V gene's germline CDR1 is SNHLY and CDR2 FYNNEI. The CDR3 loop spans 15 amino acids. V dropped 4 bases and J dropped 4; count of bases not matched to a gene: 6. The CDR3 DNA reads as TGTGCCAGCAGTGGTGCAGGGGGCCGATACAATGAGCAGTTCTTC. Translation gives CASSGAGGRYNEQFF.

This clone was observed once. This chain joins TRBV6-5 and TRBJ2-7; 12 bases align to TRBD2. The CDR3 consists of 15 residues. Germline V gene sequence: CDR1 MNHEY, CDR2 SVGAGI. Germline trimming cut 6 bases from V and 5 bases from J; bases unmatched to any gene: 8. CDR3 residues: CASRLAGGVGNEQYF. In DNA form, the CDR3 reads TGTGCCAGCAGGCTAGCGGGAGGGGTAGGCAACGAGCAGTACTTC.

The chain combines TRBV12-3 or TRBV12-4 with TRBJ2-2; no firm D call. V shed 9 bases and J shed 0 bases, with 8 bases lying between them. This CDR3 region has 13 residues. The CDR3 protein is CASTDSNTGELFF. In DNA form, the CDR3 reads TGTGCCAGTACTGACTCGAACACCGGGGAGCTGTTTTTT.

CDR3 sequence (DNA): TGTGCCAGCAGCGGGGGGGTGTACGAGCAGTACTTC. Translation gives CASSGGVYEQYF. This chain uses TRBV27 with TRBJ2-7; TRBD2 matches at 8 bases. Losses at the gene ends were 6 bases for V and 4 bases for J; bases not matched to a gene: 2. Germline values: CDR1 MNHEY, CDR2 SMNVEV (reference sequence). CDR3 size: 12 residues.